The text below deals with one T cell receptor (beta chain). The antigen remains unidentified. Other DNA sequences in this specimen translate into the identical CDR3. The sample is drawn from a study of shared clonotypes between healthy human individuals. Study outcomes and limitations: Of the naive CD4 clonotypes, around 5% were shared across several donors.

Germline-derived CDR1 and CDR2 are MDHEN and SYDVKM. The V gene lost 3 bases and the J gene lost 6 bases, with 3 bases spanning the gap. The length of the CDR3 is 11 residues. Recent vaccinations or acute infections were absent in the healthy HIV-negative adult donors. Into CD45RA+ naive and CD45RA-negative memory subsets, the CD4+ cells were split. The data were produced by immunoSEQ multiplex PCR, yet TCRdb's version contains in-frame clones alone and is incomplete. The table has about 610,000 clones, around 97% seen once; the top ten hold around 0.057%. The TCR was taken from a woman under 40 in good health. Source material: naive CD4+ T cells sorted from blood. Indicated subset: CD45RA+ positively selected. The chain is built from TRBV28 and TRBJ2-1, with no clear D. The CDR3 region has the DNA TGTGCCAGCAGTTTGGGCAATGAGCAGTTCTTC. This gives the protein CASSLGNEQFF.